These T cell receptor beta chains were read from a single sample in a study of blood T cell repertoires in COVID-19. Some clones are missing from TCRdb's copy, which holds only in-frame ones; the method was immunoSEQ multiplex PCR. The sample carries roughly 250,000 clones, approximately 80% recorded once. The specimen was peripheral blood. Receptor source: a woman aged 60-75 years with active or convalescent COVID-19. Each CDR3 is given with its conserved first and last residue. A D gene is named only where the DNA matches it firmly. Size is stated for part of the rows, as once, few or many counts, or as a class when the clone is expanded.

>NA|TRBV7-3|NA|TRBJ1-1
CASRSKQGADTEAFF
TGTGCCAGCAGATCGAAACAGGGCGCGGACACTGAAGCTTTCTTT
>NA|TRBV7-9|NA|TRBJ1-6
CASSLVLSSYNSPLHF
TGTGCCAGCAGCTTAGTACTATCTTCCTATAATTCACCCCTCCACTTT
>TRBD2|TRBV10-3|NA|TRBJ2-3
CAIGASGGATDTQYF
TGTGCCATAGGTGCTAGCGGGGGGGCAACAGATACGCAGTATTTT
>NA|TRBV6-2/TRBV6-3|NA|TRBJ2-7
CASSPPGVSSYEQYF
TGTGCCAGCAGTCCCCCGGGGGTCAGCTCCTACGAGCAGTACTTC
>NA|TRBV2|NA|TRBJ1-1
CASSDRGQKAFF
TGTGCCAGCAGTGACAGAGGACAGAAAGCTTTCTTT
>NA|TRBV7-7|NA|TRBJ1-1
CASSFFGRKKSGNTEAFF
TGTGCTAGCAGCTTTTTCGGCCGAAAGAAGTCGGGGAACACTGAAGCTTTCTTT
>NA|TRBV25-1|NA|TRBJ1-3
CASSDLAGVGNTIYF
TGTGCCAGCAGTGATTTGGCAGGGGTAGGAAACACCATATATTTT
>TRBD1|TRBV7-9|NA|TRBJ2-1
CASSSTTGTGYNEQFF
TGTGCCAGCAGCTCGACTACCGGGACAGGGTACAATGAGCAGTTCTTC
>TRBD2|TRBV5-1|once|TRBJ2-7
CASSFSGGWDYEQYF
TGCGCCAGCAGCTTTTCGGGGGGTTGGGACTACGAGCAGTACTTC
>NA|TRBV28|NA|TRBJ2-1
CASSSSPYNEQFF
TGTGCCAGCAGTTCTTCTCCCTACAATGAGCAGTTCTTC
>TRBD2|TRBV27|NA|TRBJ2-3
CASSPRRGSDTQYF
TGTGCCAGCAGTCCTCGGCGGGGGTCAGATACGCAGTATTTT
>TRBD1|TRBV3-1/TRBV3-2|NA|TRBJ1-2
CASSQTQGTGGYTF
TGTGCCAGCAGCCAAACACAGGGGACAGGGGGCTACACCTTC
>TRBD1|TRBV4-1|NA|TRBJ2-7
CASSQLGTVATYEQYF
TGCGCCAGCAGCCAATTGGGGACAGTTGCTACCTACGAGCAGTACTTC
>TRBD2|TRBV6-2/TRBV6-3|NA|TRBJ2-1
CASSIGGGGNEQFF
TGTGCCAGCAGTATCGGCGGGGGGGGGAATGAGCAGTTCTTC
>TRBD1|TRBV7-6|NA|TRBJ2-2
CASSLIPLRDRGNTGELFF
TGTGCCAGCAGCTTAATTCCCCTCCGGGACAGGGGGAACACCGGGGAGCTGTTTTTT
>NA|TRBV6-5|NA|TRBJ2-3
CASSRRGMGPDTQYF
TGTGCCAGCAGTCGAAGGGGAATGGGCCCAGATACGCAGTATTTT
>TRBD2|TRBV7-2|NA|TRBJ2-5
CASSSGLAGGPQYF
TGTGCCAGCAGCTCGGGACTAGCGGGGGGCCCCCAGTACTTC
>NA|TRBV5-6|NA|TRBJ2-5
CASSPRALAWGQETQYF
TGTGCCAGTTCTCCGCGGGCGCTAGCGTGGGGACAAGAGACCCAGTACTTC
>NA|TRBV3-1/TRBV3-2|NA|TRBJ2-4
CASSQLREWGKNIQYF
TGTGCCAGCAGCCAACTACGGGAATGGGGCAAAAACATTCAGTACTTC
>NA|TRBV30|once|TRBJ1-5
CAWSLKTGQPQHF
TGTGCCTGGAGCCTTAAGACGGGTCAGCCCCAGCATTTT
>TRBD1|TRBV2|NA|TRBJ2-1
CASREGQGLVNEQFF
TGTGCCAGCAGGGAGGGACAGGGGCTGGTCAATGAGCAGTTCTTC
>TRBD1|TRBV5-1|once|TRBJ2-1
CASSPRDRGVNEQFF
TGCGCCAGCAGCCCTCGGGACAGGGGTGTTAATGAGCAATTCTTC
>NA|TRBV3-1/TRBV3-2|NA|TRBJ1-1
CASSLSRAAEAFF
TGTGCCAGCAGCCTATCGCGGGCGGCTGAAGCTTTCTTT
>TRBD1|TRBV14|NA|TRBJ1-1
CASSQGTVNTEAFF
TGTGCCAGCAGCCAGGGGACAGTGAACACTGAAGCTTTCTTT
>NA|TRBV7-8|NA|TRBJ2-7
CASSFTDRAGEQYF
TGTGCCAGCAGCTTCACCGACAGGGCGGGGGAGCAGTACTTC
>NA|TRBV6-5|few|TRBJ1-2
CASSTPGTNGYTF
TGTGCCAGCAGTACACCGGGAACTAATGGCTACACCTTC